These T cell receptor beta chains were read from a single sample in a study of T cell repertoires and HLA-DP antigens. Profiled with immunoSEQ multiplex PCR; TCRdb holds only in-frame clones, not every one. The sample includes about 89,000 clones, about nine tenths of them seen just once. Antigens for these TCRs are unknown. Sequenced material: CD4+ T cells from PBMCs. Source of these receptors: a man in his fifties or sixties in good health and CMV-seronegative. CDR3s include the opening cysteine and the closing phenylalanine or tryptophan. A D gene is named only where the DNA matches it firmly. Size tells how often a clone was seen (once, few, many) or the class of an expanded clone, and some rows leave it out.

TRBV19	.	TRBD2	TRBJ2-5	TGTGCCAGTAGTCCCGGGACTAGCGGAGGGGAGACCCAGTACTTC	CASSPGTSGGETQYF
TRBV14	.	.	TRBJ2-7	TGTGCCAGCAGCCAAGATCTTACAGCGAGGGAGCAGTACTTC	CASSQDLTAREQYF
TRBV21-1	once	.	TRBJ1-1	TGTGCCAGCAGCACAGAGGAAGCTGAAGCTTTCTTT	CASSTEEAEAFF
TRBV7-2	.	.	TRBJ1-4	TGTGCCAGCAGCGTTCGGGGACCCCGGGGTGAAAAACTGTTTTTT	CASSVRGPRGEKLFF
TRBV7-9	.	TRBD2	TRBJ2-3	TGTGCCAGCAGCCTAAGCGGGGCTAACACAGATACGCAGTATTTT	CASSLSGANTDTQYF
TRBV18	.	TRBD2	TRBJ2-5	TGTGCCAGCTCACCACCGGGAGCGGGAGTCTCAGAGACCCAGTACTTC	CASSPPGAGVSETQYF
TRBV4-1	.	.	TRBJ2-1	TGCGCCAGCAGCCAAGATCGGGCCTCCTACAATGAGCAGTTCTTC	CASSQDRASYNEQFF
TRBV7-2	.	TRBD1	TRBJ1-4	TGTGCCAGCAGCCAGTACAGGGGCGGTGAAAAACTGTTTTTT	CASSQYRGGEKLFF
TRBV29-1	few	.	TRBJ2-2	TGCAGCGTTGAATGGATGACGAACACCGGGGAGCTGTTTTTT	CSVEWMTNTGELFF
TRBV5-8	.	TRBD2	TRBJ2-5	TGTGCCAGCAGCAGCGGGGGACTAGCGGGAGTCCGGGAGACCCAGTACTTC	CASSSGGLAGVRETQYF
TRBV6-5	.	.	TRBJ1-1	TGTGCCAGCAGTTACCGAGGACTGATGAACACTGAAGCTTTCTTT	CASSYRGLMNTEAFF
TRBV6-5	.	.	TRBJ2-5	TGTGCCAGCAGAACCGACAGGAGGTCGGCCCAGTACTTC	CASRTDRRSAQYF
TRBV11-2	.	TRBD2	TRBJ2-7	TGTGCCAGCAGCTTAGGCGGGAGTAGCTCCTACGAGCAGTACTTC	CASSLGGSSSYEQYF
TRBV19	few	TRBD1	TRBJ1-5	TGTGCCAGTGAACAGGGGGCGGGCCGCAATCAGCCCCAGCATTTT	CASEQGAGRNQPQHF
TRBV19	few	TRBD2	TRBJ2-5	TGTGCCACACTAGCGGGGGGCGGGAAGACCCAGTACTTC	CATLAGGGKTQYF
TRBV4-3	.	.	TRBJ2-4	TGCGCCAGCAGTCCCGCAGGACTTCTAGCCAAAAACATTCAGTACTTC	CASSPAGLLAKNIQYF
TRBV9	.	.	TRBJ1-3	TGTGCCAGCAGCGCCGCCTCCAACTCTGGAAACACCATATATTTT	CASSAASNSGNTIYF
TRBV5-4	.	.	TRBJ2-7	TGTGCCAGCAGCTTGGGGGACTCCGGAGTTTACGAGCAGTACTTC	CASSLGDSGVYEQYF
TRBV19	.	TRBD2	TRBJ2-2	TGTGCCAGTCGGTTGAGGGAGACTAGCGGAAGGAACACCGGGGAGCTGTTTTTT	CASRLRETSGRNTGELFF
TRBV2	.	.	TRBJ1-1	TGTGCCAGCAGCGAGAACCGACAGTTTGAAGCTTTCTTT	CASSENRQFEAFF
TRBV7-9	.	.	TRBJ1-1	TGTGCCAGCAGCTTAATTACCGCTGAAGCTTTCTTT	CASSLITAEAFF
TRBV6-5	.	.	TRBJ1-5	TGTGCCAGCAGTTTAGACCGAGGCAATCAGCCCCAGCATTTT	CASSLDRGNQPQHF
TRBV18	.	.	TRBJ1-1	TGTGCCAGCTCACCACGCCAGGATGACACTGAAGCTTTCTTT	CASSPRQDDTEAFF
TRBV6-5	.	.	TRBJ2-7	TGTGCCAGCAGGAAAGGAGGGTACTCCTACGAGCAGTACTTC	CASRKGGYSYEQYF
TRBV7-2	.	TRBD1	TRBJ1-2	TGTGCCAGCAGCCGGGATACCGGGACAGGGGTGGGAGGCTACACCTTC	CASSRDTGTGVGGYTF
TRBV19	.	.	TRBJ2-1	TGTGCCAGTAGTATAAGTAGGGGCCCCTCCTACAATGAGCAGTTCTTC	CASSISRGPSYNEQFF
TRBV7-2	.	.	TRBJ1-2	TGTGCCAGCAGCTTATTGTTCGGTGGCTACACCTTC	CASSLLFGGYTF
TRBV28	.	.	TRBJ2-2	TGTGCCAGCAAAGTTCCGGGGAACACCGGGGAGCTGTTTTTT	CASKVPGNTGELFF
TRBV21-1	.	.	TRBJ2-5	TGTGCCAGCAGCAAGGCCGCGGGAGGGCGTTCATCCGCTCAAGAGACCCAGTACTTC	CASSKAAGGRSSAQETQYF
TRBV30	.	.	TRBJ1-1	TGTGCCTGGAGCGCGGACGAAGGAGCTTTCTTT	CAWSADEGAFF
TRBV5-4	.	.	TRBJ2-3	TGTGCCAGCAGCTCGCCGCAGGGGGATACGCAGTATTTT	CASSSPQGDTQYF
TRBV30	.	.	TRBJ2-1	TGTGCCTGGAGTAAAGGCGCGTACAATGAGCAGTTCTTC	CAWSKGAYNEQFF
TRBV5-6	.	TRBD1	TRBJ1-5	TGTGCCAGCAGCCAGTGGACAGGGTACGGAGGCAATCAGCCCCAGCATTTT	CASSQWTGYGGNQPQHF